What follows are 8 T cell receptor beta chains derived from one specimen sequenced in a study of T cells in narcolepsy. Libraries were prepared by immunoSEQ multiplex PCR; TCRdb keeps only in-frame clonotypes and omits some of them. Of 25,000 to 35,000 clones listed, around 90% were seen once; the top ten hold approximately 1.2%. Input material: CD45RA- memory CD4+ T cells from PBMCs. These receptors came from a human donor with narcolepsy.

The chain has TRBV4-1 and TRBJ2-3, with 8 positions matching TRBD1. The germline gives CDR1 MGHRA, CDR2 YSYEKL. The CDR3 spans 14 residues. V trimming: 4 bases; J trimming: 2 bases; junction bases outside the gene matches: 2. The CDR3 DNA reads TGCGCCAGCAGCCGGGACAGGTACACAGATACGCAGTATTTT. It encodes CASSRDRYTDTQYF.

This sequence joins TRBV6-1 and TRBJ2-1, with 10 bases fitting TRBD2. With V trimmed by 5 bases and J by 3 bases, 4 bases remained unmatched. Germline values: CDR1 MNHNS, CDR2 SASEGT. The CDR3 sequence is 15 residues long. CDR3 DNA sequence: TGTGCCAGCAGTAACCCTAGCGGGGGCTACAATGAGCAGTTCTTC. Translating it yields CASSNPSGGYNEQFF.

In DNA, the CDR3 is TGTGCCAGCAGTTACTCCAGGGGGGGAGATACGCAGTATTTT. This codes for CASSYSRGGDTQYF. The J gene is TRBJ2-3, the V gene TRBV6-5, with D possibly being TRBD1 or TRBD2 (7 bases each). Between the trimmed V and J ends, which lost 0 bases and 5 bases, there was a span of 9 bases. Germline loops: CDR1 MNHEY, CDR2 SVGAGI. CDR3 length equals 14 residues.

CDR3 loop: CASSMGVTNTGELFF. Here the CDR3 DNA reads TGTGCCAGCAGCATGGGGGTCACGAACACCGGGGAGCTGTTTTTT. This chain links TRBV9 with TRBJ2-2, with D perhaps TRBD1 or TRBD2 (5 bases each). This CDR3 region has 15 residues. The V gene lost 4 bases and the J gene lost 0 bases, with 10 bases spanning the gap. Germline V gives CDR1 SGDLS, CDR2 YYNGEE.

The sample holds a few counts of this clone. The CDR3 spells CASSFRTSSHEQFF. The CDR3 DNA sequence: TGTGCCAGCAGCTTCCGGACTAGCTCCCATGAGCAGTTCTTC. The chain recombines TRBV7-8 with TRBJ2-1; 8 bases match TRBD2. Trimming at V came to 3 bases and at J to 8 bases, leaving 6 bases not matched to a gene. Looked up from germline, CDR1 is SGHVS and CDR2 is FQNEAQ. The CDR3 is 14 amino acids.

This chain connects TRBV7-9 to TRBJ1-2; unclear D gene. The CDR3 has 13 amino acids. Per the germline V gene, CDR1 is SEHNR and CDR2 is FQNEAQ (reference sequence). V was shortened by 4 bases and J by 8 bases, with 14 bases between the two germline ends. This CDR3 reads CASSSRLVGGYTF. The DNA for the CDR3 is TGTGCCAGCAGCTCTAGGTTGGTGGGCGGCTACACCTTC.

The chain combines TRBV5-5 with TRBJ2-2; 7 bases agree with TRBD2. Germline V gives CDR1 SGHKS, CDR2 YYEKEE (reference sequence). This CDR3 is built from 16 residues. Trimming at V came to 0 bases and at J to 1 base, leaving 3 bases not matched to a gene. The CDR3 DNA follows: TGTGCCAGCAGCTTGGATGGCGGGAGGAACACCGGGGAGCTGTTTTTT. Its protein is CASSLDGGRNTGELFF.

The gene calls are TRBV19 and TRBJ2-3, with D possibly being TRBD2 (7 bases). Germline V gene lookup returns CDR1 LNHDA and CDR2 SQIVND (reference sequence). Trimming removed 9 bases at V and 3 bases at J, with 25 bases between. The CDR3 is 17 amino acids. The CDR3 bases are TGTGCCAGCAGCCTGGGGGGGGGCCCGACCAAAACAGATACGCAGTATTTT. Its protein is CASSLGGGPTKTDTQYF.